One and the same sample provided the 7 T cell receptor beta chains below, sequenced in a study of cytomegalovirus exposure and HLA in healthy donors. PCR involved 60 Vbeta and 13 Jbeta primers. TCRdb keeps only in-frame clones here, not all; method: immunoSEQ multiplex PCR. The repertoire holds around 90,000 clones, with under 85% as singletons. Sequencing used PBMCs. Every receptor here comes from a woman aged 40 to 49 in good health and CMV-seronegative.

The V gene is TRBV6-1, the J gene TRBJ1-3; 8 nucleotides align to TRBD1. Trimming cost V 6 bases and J 2 bases; bases outside gene matches: 3. CDR1 is MNHNS, CDR2 SASEGT, per germline. This CDR3 is built from 14 residues. CDR3: CASSQGAAGNTIYF. CDR3 nucleotide sequence: TGTGCCAGCAGCCAGGGGGCTGCTGGAAACACCATATATTTT.

V gene TRBV5-1 combines with J gene TRBJ1-2; 7 positions match TRBD1. The CDR3 is 15 residues long. J was trimmed by 2 bases and V by 4 bases; bases with no gene match: 8. From germline, CDR1 is SGHRS and CDR2 YFSETQ. The CDR3 region has the DNA TGCGCCAGCAGCCCCAACCCGGGACAGAACTATGGCTACACCTTC. Amino acids: CASSPNPGQNYGYTF.

A single count supports this clone. The chain combines TRBV5-4 with TRBJ1-1, with 9 bases lining up with TRBD1. Germline CDR1 reads SGHNT; CDR2 reads YYREEE (reference sequence). The CDR3 covers 13 residues. V was pared by 3 bases and J by 10 bases, with 7 bases of the junction left unmatched. CDR3 DNA sequence: TGTGCCAGCAGCTCACAGGGGGCAGGGCGAGCTTTCTTT. Amino acid sequence: CASSSQGAGRAFF.

The chain combines TRBV9 with TRBJ2-7, with D unresolved. Germline loops: CDR1 SGDLS, CDR2 YYNGEE. CDR3 size: 12 residues. Trimming pared 4 bases from V and 5 bases from J, leaving 10 bases between. CDR3 nucleotide sequence: TGTGCCAGCAGCCCCCCAAGCCACGAGCAGTACTTC. It specifies CASSPPSHEQYF.

The chain combines TRBV29-1 with TRBJ2-4, with TRBD2 identical over 12 bases. The germline CDR1 and CDR2 sequences are SQVTM and ANQGSEA. CDR3 length: 14 amino acids. Trimming took 6 bases from V and 3 from J; bases not matched to a gene: 3. This CDR3 reads CSVLAGGFKNIQYF. Here the CDR3 DNA reads TGCAGCGTCCTAGCGGGAGGGTTCAAAAACATTCAGTACTTC.

V is TRBV28 and J is TRBJ1-3; TRBD1 might be the D (6 bases). Germline CDR1 and CDR2: MDHEN and SYDVKM. V gave up 5 bases and J gave up 1 base, with 9 bases separating them. The CDR3 runs to 14 residues. CDR3 DNA sequence: TGTGCCAGCAGTCTCCAGGGGTCTGGAAACACCATATATTTT. It codes for CASSLQGSGNTIYF.

This clone showed up just once. This chain joins TRBV27 and TRBJ1-4; 7 bases line up with TRBD1. The V gene end was trimmed by 3 bases and the J gene end by 4 bases; junction bases not matched to a gene: 8. This CDR3 spans 16 amino acids. Germline-derived CDR1 and CDR2 are MNHEY and SMNVEV (reference sequence). The CDR3 spells CASSLSGTANNEKLFF. The CDR3, as DNA: TGTGCCAGCAGTTTGAGTGGGACAGCGAATAATGAAAAACTGTTTTTT.